This TCR beta chain stems from a study of post-analysis software for immune sequencing data. At the level of the study: The patients showed relapsing-remitting, secondary progressive and progressive-relapsing multiple sclerosis courses. Whole-study findings and limits: Relative to controls, patients had five TRBV segments at higher frequency, with TRBV5-6, TRBV5-1 and TRBV20-1 among these. Controls had significantly higher normalized Chao1 diversity than multiple sclerosis patients.

Carried by the TCR beta cDNA libraries were unique molecular identifiers. Out of roughly 0.85 to 11 million T cells, some 500,000 cDNA molecules were generated. MiXCR, run by TCRdb on the PCR reads, gives a single entry per CDR3 protein. This table has hundreds of thousands of distinct CDR3 sequences, around 64% appearing once. Details on this clonotype: Its specificity is not known.

The CDR3 consists of 15 residues. Trimming cost V 5 bases and J 6 bases; bases outside gene matches: 7. Sequencing input: blood. This clonotype was sampled from a girl aged 2-10 years with multiple sclerosis. The chain has TRBV12-3 or TRBV12-4 and TRBJ1-4; 9 bases align to TRBD1. CDR3 amino acids: CASSPDGTGYEKLFF. The DNA for the CDR3 is TGTGCCAGCAGTCCTGACGGGACAGGGTATGAAAAACTGTTTTTT.